This T cell receptor beta chain came from a study of circulating CD8 cells and anti-PD-1 response in melanoma. General observations from the study: PD-1 and DPOS subsets showed similar, higher clonality than DNEG. Subset repertoires were largely private at M1, with under 8% shared. Generally, no replicate experiments were performed.

Live CD3+CD8+TCRalphabeta+ cells were sorted into four subsets by PD-1 and/or TIGIT. The V gene lost 5 bases and the J gene lost 2 bases, with 13 bases spanning the gap. CDR1 LNHDA and CDR2 SQIVND come from the germline V gene (reference sequence). The CDR3 extends over 14 amino acids. TCR libraries were prepared from 15 ng of total RNA with the QIAseq Immune Repertoire TCR panel. MiXCR, applied by TCRdb to the reads, yields one record per CDR3 protein. Seen here are some 410 distinct CDR3 sequences, approximately 7.2% observed once, and the top ten hold roughly 54%. By proportion, this clonotype is medium-sized. What it binds is not known.

The sample here was CD8+ T cells from PBMCs, taken at baseline or after one month of anti-PD-1 therapy (not recorded which). This TCR was recovered from a human donor with melanoma. This chain uses TRBV19 with TRBJ2-7, with D perhaps TRBD2 (5 bases). CDR3 DNA: TGTGCCAGTAGTCCCGTGATCGGGGCCTACGAGCAGTACTTC. Amino acid sequence: CASSPVIGAYEQYF.